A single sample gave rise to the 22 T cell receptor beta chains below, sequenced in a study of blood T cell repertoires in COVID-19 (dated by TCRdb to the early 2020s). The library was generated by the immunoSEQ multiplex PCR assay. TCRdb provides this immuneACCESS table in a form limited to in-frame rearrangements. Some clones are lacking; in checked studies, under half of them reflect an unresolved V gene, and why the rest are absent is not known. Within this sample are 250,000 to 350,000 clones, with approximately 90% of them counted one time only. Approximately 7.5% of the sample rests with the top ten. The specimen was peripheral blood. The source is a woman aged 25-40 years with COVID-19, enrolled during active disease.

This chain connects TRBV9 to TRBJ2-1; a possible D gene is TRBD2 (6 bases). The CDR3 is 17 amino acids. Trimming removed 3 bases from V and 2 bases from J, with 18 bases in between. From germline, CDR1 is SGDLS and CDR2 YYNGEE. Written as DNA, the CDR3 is TGTGCCAGCAGCGGCCGAGACCCGGGACTGGCCTACAATGAGCAGTTCTTC. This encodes CASSGRDPGLAYNEQFF.

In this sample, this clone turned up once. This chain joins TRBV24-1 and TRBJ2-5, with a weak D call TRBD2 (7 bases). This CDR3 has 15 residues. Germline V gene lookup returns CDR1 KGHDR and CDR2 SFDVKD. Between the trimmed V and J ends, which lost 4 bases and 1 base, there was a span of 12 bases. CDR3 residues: CATSEWEGVQETQYF. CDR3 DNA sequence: TGTGCCACCAGTGAATGGGAGGGGGTCCAAGAGACCCAGTACTTC.

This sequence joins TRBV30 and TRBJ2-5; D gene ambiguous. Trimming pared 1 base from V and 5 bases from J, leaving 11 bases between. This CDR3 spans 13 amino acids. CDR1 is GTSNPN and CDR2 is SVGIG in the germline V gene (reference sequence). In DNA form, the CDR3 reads TGTGCCTGGAGTGCCTACCTCGGGGAGACCCAGTACTTC. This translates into CAWSAYLGETQYF.

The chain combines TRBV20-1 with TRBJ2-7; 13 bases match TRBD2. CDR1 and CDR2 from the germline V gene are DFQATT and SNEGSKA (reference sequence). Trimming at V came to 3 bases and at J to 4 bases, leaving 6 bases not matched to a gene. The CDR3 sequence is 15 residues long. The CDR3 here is CSASSLAGGLYEQYF. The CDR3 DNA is TGCAGTGCTAGTTCACTAGCGGGAGGGTTGTACGAGCAGTACTTC.

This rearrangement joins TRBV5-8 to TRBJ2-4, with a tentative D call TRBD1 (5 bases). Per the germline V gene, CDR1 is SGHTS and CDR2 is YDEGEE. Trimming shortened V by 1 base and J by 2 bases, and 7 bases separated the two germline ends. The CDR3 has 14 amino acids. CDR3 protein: CASSLRGPKNIQYF. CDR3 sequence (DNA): TGTGCCAGCAGCTTGAGGGGCCCCAAAAACATTCAGTACTTC.

The CDR3 DNA reads TGCGCCAGCAGCCCCCCGGGACAGATGCATGGCTACACCTTC. Translated: CASSPPGQMHGYTF. The chain links TRBV5-1 to TRBJ1-2; 7 positions match TRBD1. This CDR3 is built from 14 residues. Looked up from germline, CDR1 is SGHRS and CDR2 is YFSETQ. Trimming at V came to 4 bases and at J to 6 bases, leaving 9 bases not matched to a gene. The full variable domain, with the rest looked up from reference TRBV5-1 and TRBJ1-2, is KAGVTQTPRYLIKTRGQQVTLSCSPISGHRSVSWYQQTPGQGLQFLFEYFSETQRNKGNFPGRFSGRQFSNSRSEMNVSTLELGDSALYLCASSPPGQMHGYTFGSGTRLTVV.

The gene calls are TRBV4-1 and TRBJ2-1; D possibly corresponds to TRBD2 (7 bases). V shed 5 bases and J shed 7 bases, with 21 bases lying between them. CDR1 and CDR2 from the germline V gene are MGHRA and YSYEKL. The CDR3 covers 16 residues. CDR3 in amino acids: CASSNEGGGPRNEQFF. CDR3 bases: TGCGCCAGCAGCAACGAGGGGGGAGGGCCCAGGAATGAGCAGTTCTTC.

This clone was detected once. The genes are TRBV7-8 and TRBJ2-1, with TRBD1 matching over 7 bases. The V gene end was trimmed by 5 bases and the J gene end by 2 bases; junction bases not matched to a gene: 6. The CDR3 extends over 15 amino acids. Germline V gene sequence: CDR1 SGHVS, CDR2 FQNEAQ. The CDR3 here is CASSGATGAYNEQFF. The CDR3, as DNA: TGTGCCAGCAGCGGAGCAACAGGGGCCTACAATGAGCAGTTCTTC.

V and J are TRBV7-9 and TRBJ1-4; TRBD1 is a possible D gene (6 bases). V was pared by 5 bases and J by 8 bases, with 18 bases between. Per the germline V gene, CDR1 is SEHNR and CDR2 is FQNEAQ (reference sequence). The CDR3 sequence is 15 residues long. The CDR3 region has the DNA TGTGCCAGCAGCAAGGGGGACGGGCAACTAGAAAAACTGTTTTTT. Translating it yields CASSKGDGQLEKLFF.

The CDR3 nucleotides read TGTGCTAGTGCGACAGGGGCGCGAGAGACCCAGTACTTC. Translation: CASATGARETQYF. The chain uses TRBV12-5 and TRBJ2-5, with 8 positions matching TRBD1. The CDR3 is 13 amino acids. Looked up from germline, CDR1 is LGHNT and CDR2 is FRNRAP. Trimming cost V 7 bases and J 4 bases; bases outside gene matches: 5.

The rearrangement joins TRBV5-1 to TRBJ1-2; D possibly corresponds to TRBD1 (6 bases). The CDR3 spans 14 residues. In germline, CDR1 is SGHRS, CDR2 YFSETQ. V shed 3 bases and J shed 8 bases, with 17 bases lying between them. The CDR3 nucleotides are TGCGCCAGCAGCTCGCGCGGGGGCGAGGGGGGCTACACCTTC. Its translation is CASSSRGGEGGYTF.

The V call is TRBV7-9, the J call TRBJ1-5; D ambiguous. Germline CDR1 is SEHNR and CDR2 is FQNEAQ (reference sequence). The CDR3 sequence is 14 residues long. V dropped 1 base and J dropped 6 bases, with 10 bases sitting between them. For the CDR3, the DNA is TGTGCCAGCAGCTTAGAGTCAGTCCGTCAGCCCCAGCATTTT. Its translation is CASSLESVRQPQHF.

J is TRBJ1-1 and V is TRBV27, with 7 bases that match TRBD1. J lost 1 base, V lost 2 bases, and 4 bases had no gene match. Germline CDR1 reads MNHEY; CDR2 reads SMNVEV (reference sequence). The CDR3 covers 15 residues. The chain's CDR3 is CASSLRTGGNTEAFF. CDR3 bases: TGTGCCAGCAGTTTAAGGACAGGCGGGAACACTGAAGCTTTCTTT.

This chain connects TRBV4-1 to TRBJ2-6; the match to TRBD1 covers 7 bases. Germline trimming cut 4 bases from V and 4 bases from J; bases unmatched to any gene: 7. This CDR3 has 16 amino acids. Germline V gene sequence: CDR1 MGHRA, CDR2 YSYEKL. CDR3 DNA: TGCGCCAGCAGCCCCTTACAGGGGATCGGGGCCAACGTCCTGACTTTC. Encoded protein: CASSPLQGIGANVLTF.

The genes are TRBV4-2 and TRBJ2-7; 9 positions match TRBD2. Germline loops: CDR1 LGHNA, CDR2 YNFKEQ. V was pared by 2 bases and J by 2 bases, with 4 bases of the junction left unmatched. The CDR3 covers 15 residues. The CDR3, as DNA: TGTGCCAGCAGCCAATCCGGGACTAGCCCCTACGAGCAGTACTTC. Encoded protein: CASSQSGTSPYEQYF.

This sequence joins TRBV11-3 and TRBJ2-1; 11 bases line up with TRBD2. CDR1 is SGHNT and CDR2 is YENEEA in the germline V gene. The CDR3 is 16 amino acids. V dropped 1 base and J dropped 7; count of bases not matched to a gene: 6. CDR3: CASSLAGPSGRNEQFF. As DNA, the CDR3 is TGTGCCAGCAGCTTAGCCGGTCCTAGCGGGAGGAATGAGCAGTTCTTC.

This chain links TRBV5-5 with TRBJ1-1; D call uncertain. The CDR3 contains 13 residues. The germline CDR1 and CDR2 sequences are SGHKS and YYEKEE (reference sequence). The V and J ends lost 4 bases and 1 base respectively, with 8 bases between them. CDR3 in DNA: TGTGCCAGCAGCCCCGACAAGAACACTGAAGCTTTCTTT. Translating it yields CASSPDKNTEAFF. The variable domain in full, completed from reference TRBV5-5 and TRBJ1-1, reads DAGVTQSPTHLIKTRGQQVTLRCSPISGHKSVSWYQQVLGQGPQFIFQYYEKEERGRGNFPDRFSARQFPNYSSELNVNALLLGDSALYLCASSPDKNTEAFFGQGTRLTVV.

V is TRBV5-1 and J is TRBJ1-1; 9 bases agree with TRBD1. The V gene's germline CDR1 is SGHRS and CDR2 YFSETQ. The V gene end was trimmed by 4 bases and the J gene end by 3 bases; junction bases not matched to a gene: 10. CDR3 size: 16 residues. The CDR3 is CASSTGTGISDTEAFF. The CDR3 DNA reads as TGCGCCAGCAGCACCGGGACAGGGATTTCGGACACTGAAGCTTTCTTT.

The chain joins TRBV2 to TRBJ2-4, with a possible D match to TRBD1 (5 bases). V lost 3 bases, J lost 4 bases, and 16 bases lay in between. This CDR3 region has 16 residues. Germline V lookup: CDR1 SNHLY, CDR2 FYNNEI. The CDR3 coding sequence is TGTGCCAGCAGTGAGACAGTTGGCCTAGGGAAAAACATTCAGTACTTC. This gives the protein CASSETVGLGKNIQYF.

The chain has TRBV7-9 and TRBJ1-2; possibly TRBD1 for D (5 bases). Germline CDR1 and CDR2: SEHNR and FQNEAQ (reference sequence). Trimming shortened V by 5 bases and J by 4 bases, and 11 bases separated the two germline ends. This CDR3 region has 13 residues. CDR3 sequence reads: CASSRDSVYGYTF. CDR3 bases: TGTGCCAGCAGCCGCGACAGTGTCTATGGCTACACCTTC. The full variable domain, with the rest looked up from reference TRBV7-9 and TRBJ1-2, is DTGVSQNPRHKITKRGQNVTFRCDPISEHNRLYWYRQTLGQGPEFLTYFQNEAQLEKSRLLSDRFSAERPKGSFSTLEIQRTEQGDSAMYLCASSRDSVYGYTFGSGTRLTVV.

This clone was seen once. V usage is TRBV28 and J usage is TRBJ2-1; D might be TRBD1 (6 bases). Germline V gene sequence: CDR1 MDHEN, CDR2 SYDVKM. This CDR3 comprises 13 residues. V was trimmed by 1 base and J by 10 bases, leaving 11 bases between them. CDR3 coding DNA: TGTGCCAGCAGTTTATCCATCGGGACAGAGCAGTTCTTC. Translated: CASSLSIGTEQFF.

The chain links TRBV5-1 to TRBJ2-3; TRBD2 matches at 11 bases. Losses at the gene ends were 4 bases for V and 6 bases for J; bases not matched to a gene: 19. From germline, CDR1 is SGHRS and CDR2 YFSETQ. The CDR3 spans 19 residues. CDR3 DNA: TGCGCCAGCAGCCCTGAGGTCGCTAGCGGGAGGAGAGGGTCGGATACGCAGTATTTT. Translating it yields CASSPEVASGRRGSDTQYF. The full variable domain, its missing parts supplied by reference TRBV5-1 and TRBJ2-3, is KAGVTQTPRYLIKTRGQQVTLSCSPISGHRSVSWYQQTPGQGLQFLFEYFSETQRNKGNFPGRFSGRQFSNSRSEMNVSTLELGDSALYLCASSPEVASGRRGSDTQYFGPGTRLTVL.